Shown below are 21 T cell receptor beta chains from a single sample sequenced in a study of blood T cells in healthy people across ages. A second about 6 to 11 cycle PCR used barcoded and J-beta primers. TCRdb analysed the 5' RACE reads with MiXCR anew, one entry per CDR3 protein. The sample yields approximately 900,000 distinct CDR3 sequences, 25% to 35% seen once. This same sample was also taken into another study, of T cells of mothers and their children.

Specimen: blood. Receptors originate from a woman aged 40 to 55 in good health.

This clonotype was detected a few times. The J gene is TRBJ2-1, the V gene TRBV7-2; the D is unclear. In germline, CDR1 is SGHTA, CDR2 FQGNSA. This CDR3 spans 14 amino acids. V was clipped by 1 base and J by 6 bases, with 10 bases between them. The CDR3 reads CASSLEPGPNEQFF. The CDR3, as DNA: TGTGCCAGCAGCTTAGAGCCAGGCCCCAATGAGCAGTTCTTC.

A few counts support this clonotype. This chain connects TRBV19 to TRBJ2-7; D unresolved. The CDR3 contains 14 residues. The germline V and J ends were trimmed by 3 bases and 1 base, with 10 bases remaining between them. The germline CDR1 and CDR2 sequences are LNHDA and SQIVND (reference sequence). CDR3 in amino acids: CASSILGESYEQYF. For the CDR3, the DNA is TGTGCCAGTAGTATTCTTGGAGAGTCCTACGAGCAGTACTTC.

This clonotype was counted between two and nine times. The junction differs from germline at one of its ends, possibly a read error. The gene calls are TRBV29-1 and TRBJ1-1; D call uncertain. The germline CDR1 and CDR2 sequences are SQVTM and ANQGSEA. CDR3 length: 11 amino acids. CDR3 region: CSVVGYTGAFF. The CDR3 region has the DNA TGCAGCGTTGTGGGTTATACTGGAGCTTTCTTT. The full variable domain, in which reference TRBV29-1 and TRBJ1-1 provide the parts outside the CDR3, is SAVISQKPSRDICQRGTSLTIQCQVDSQVTMMFWYRQQPGQSLTLIATANQGSEATYESGFVIDKFPISRPNLTFSTLTVSNMSPEDSSIYLCSVVGYTGAFFGQGTRLTVV.

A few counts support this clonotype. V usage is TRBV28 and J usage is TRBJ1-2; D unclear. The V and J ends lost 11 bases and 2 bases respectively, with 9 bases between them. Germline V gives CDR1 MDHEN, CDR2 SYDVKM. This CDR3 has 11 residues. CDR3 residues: CAAAINYGYTF. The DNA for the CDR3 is TGTGCCGCCGCGATAAACTATGGCTACACCTTC.

The CDR3 sequence: CASSSLGQGEEYF. CDR3 nucleotide sequence: TGTGCCAGCAGTTCCCTCGGACAGGGTGAGGAGTACTTC. This chain joins TRBV28 and TRBJ2-7, with 8 bases aligning to TRBD1. CDR1 and CDR2 from the germline V gene are MDHEN and SYDVKM. Trimming removed 4 bases from V and 11 bases from J; junction bases left unmatched: 10. The CDR3 is made up of 13 amino acids.

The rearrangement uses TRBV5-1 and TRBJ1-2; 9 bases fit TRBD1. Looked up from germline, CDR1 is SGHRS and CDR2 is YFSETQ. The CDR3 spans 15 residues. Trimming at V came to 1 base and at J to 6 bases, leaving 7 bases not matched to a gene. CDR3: CASSLRGTGYDGYTF. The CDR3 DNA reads TGCGCCAGCAGCTTGCGGGGGACAGGGTATGATGGCTACACCTTC. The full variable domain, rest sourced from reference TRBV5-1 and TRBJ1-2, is KAGVTQTPRYLIKTRGQQVTLSCSPISGHRSVSWYQQTPGQGLQFLFEYFSETQRNKGNFPGRFSGRQFSNSRSEMNVSTLELGDSALYLCASSLRGTGYDGYTFGSGTRLTVV.

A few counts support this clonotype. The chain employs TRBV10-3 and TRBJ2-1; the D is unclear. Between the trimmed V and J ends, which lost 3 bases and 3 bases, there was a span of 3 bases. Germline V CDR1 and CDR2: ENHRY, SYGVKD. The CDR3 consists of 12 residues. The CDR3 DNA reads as TGTGCCATCAGTGACGTCTACAATGAGCAGTTCTTC. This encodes CAISDVYNEQFF.

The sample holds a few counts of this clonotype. The DNA of the CDR3 is TGTGCCAGCACTAGGGGGGGAGAGTATGGCTACACCTTC. The encoded protein is CASTRGGEYGYTF. The chain joins TRBV28 to TRBJ1-2; the D gene is possibly TRBD1 (6 bases). Trimming left V 7 bases short and J 5 bases short, with 14 bases between. The CDR3 runs 13 residues. The V gene's germline CDR1 is MDHEN and CDR2 SYDVKM.

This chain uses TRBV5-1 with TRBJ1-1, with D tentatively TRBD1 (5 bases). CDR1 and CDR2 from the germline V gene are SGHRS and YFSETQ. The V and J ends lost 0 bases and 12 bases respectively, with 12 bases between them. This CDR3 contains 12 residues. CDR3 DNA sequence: TGCGCCAGCAGCTTGGCCGGCAGGGAGACTTTCTTT. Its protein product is CASSLAGRETFF.

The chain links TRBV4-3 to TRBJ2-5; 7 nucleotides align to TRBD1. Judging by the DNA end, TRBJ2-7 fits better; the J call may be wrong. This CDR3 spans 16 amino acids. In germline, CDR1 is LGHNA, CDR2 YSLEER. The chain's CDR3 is CASSQGQGLSDYEQYF. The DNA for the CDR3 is TGCGCCAGCAGCCAAGGACAGGGCTTATCCGATTACGAGCAGTACTTC.

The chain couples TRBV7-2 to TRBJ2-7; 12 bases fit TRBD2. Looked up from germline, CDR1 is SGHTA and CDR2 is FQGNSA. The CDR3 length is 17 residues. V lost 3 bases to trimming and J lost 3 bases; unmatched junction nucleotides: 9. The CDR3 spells CASSLTSGGQTYYEQYF. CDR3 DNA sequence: TGTGCCAGCAGCTTGACTAGCGGGGGCCAAACATACTACGAGCAGTACTTC.

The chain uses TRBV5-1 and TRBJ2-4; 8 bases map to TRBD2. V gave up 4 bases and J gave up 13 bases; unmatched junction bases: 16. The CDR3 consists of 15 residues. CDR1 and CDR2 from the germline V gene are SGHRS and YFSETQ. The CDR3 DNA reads TGCGCCAGCAGCACCGCCGGGACTAGAGACAATGAGCAGTACTTC. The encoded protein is CASSTAGTRDNEQYF.

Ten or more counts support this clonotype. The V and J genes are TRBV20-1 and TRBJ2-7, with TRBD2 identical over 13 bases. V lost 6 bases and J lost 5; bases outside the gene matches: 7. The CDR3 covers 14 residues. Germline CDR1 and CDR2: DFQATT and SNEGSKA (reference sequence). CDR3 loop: CSAESGLAGNEQYF. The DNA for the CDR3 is TGCAGTGCGGAATCGGGACTAGCGGGGAACGAGCAGTACTTC.

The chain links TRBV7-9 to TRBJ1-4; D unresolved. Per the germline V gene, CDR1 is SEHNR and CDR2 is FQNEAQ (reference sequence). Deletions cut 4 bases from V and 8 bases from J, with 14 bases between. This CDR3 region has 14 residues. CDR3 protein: CASSSPEASEKLFF. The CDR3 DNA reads TGTGCCAGCAGCTCCCCGGAGGCGTCAGAAAAACTGTTTTTT.

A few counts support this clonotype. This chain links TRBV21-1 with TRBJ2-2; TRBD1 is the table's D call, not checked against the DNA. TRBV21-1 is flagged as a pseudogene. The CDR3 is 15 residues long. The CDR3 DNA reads TGTGCCAGCGGAAACGACAGGGAAAGGACCGGGGAGCTGTTTTTT. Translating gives CASGNDRERTGELFF.

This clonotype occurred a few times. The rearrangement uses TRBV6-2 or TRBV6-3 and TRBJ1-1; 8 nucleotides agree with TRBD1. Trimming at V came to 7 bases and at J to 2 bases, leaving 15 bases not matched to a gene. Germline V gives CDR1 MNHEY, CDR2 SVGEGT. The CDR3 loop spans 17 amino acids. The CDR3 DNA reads TGTGCCAGCACTACCCTCCGGCATCAGGGGGCAAACACTGAAGCTTTCTTT. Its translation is CASTTLRHQGANTEAFF.

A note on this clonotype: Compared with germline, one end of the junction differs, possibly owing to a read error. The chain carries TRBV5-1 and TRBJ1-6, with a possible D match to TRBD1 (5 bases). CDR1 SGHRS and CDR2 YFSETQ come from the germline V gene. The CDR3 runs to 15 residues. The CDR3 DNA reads TGCACCAGCAGCCCTGACAGCTTCTATAATTCACCCCTCCACTTT. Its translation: CTSSPDSFYNSPLHF.

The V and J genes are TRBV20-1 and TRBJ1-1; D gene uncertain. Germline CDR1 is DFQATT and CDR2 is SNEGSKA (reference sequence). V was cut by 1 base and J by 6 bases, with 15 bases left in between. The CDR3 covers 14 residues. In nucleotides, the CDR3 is TGCAGTGCTAGAGTCGGCCAACGAATCGCTGAAGCTTTCTTT. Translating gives CSARVGQRIAEAFF.

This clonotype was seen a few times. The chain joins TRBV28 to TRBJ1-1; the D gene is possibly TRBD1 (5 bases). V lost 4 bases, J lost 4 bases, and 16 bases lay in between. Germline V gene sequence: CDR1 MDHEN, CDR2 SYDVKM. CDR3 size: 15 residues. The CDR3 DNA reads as TGTGCCAGCAGTTCCCCTGCCCAGGGTCCCACTGAAGCTTTCTTT. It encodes CASSSPAQGPTEAFF. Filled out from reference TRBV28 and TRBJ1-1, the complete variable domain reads DVKVTQSSRYLVKRTGEKVFLECVQDMDHENMFWYRQDPGLGLRLIYFSYDVKMKEKGDIPEGYSVSREKKERFSLILESASTNQTSMYLCASSSPAQGPTEAFFGQGTRLTVV.

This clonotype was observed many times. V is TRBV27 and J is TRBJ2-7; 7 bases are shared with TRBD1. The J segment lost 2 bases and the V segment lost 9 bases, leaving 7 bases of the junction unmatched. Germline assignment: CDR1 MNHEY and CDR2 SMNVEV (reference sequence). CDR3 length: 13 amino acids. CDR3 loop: CASKLTGTYEQYF. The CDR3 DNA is TGTGCCAGTAAGTTGACAGGGACCTACGAGCAGTACTTC.

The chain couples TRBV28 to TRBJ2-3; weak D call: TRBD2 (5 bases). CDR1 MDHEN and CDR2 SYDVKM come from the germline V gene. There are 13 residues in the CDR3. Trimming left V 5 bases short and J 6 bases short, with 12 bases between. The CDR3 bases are TGTGCCAGCAGTCGTAGAGGGCGGGATACGCAGTATTTT. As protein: CASSRRGRDTQYF.